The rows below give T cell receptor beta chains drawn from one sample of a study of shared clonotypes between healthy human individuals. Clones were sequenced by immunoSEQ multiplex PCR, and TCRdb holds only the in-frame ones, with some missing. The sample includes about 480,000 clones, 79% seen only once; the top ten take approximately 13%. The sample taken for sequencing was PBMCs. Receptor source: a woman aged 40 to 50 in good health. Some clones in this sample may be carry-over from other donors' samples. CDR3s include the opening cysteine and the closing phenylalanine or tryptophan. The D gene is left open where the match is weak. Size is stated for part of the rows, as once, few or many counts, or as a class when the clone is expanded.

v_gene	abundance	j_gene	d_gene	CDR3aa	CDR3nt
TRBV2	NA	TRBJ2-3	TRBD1	CAGDYRGPRDTQYF	TGTGCCGGAGACTACAGGGGGCCCAGAGATACGCAGTATTTT
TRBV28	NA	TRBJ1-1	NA	CASRRGDTEAFF	TGTGCCAGCAGGAGGGGTGACACTGAAGCTTTCTTT
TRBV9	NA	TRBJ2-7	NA	CASSVELISGRGEQYF	TGTGCCAGCAGCGTAGAGTTAATTAGCGGCCGGGGCGAGCAGTACTTC
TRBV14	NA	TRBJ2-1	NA	CASSQIREWPYNEQFF	TGTGCCAGCAGCCAGATAAGGGAGTGGCCCTACAATGAGCAGTTCTTC
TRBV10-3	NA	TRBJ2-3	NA	CAISDSPESTDTQYF	TGTGCCATCAGTGATAGTCCAGAAAGCACAGATACGCAGTATTTT
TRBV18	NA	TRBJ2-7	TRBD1	CASSPPVQGAGEQYF	TGTGCCAGCTCACCACCGGTACAGGGGGCAGGCGAGCAGTACTTC
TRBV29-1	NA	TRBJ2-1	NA	CSVAGGRAGSGRGAYNEQFF	TGCAGCGTTGCTGGGGGACGGGCGGGAAGTGGTCGTGGGGCCTACAATGAGCAGTTCTTC
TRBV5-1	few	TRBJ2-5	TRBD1	CASSETGDSETQYF	TGCGCCAGCAGTGAGACAGGGGACTCAGAGACCCAGTACTTC
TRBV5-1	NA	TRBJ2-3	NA	CASSLGTSTDTQYF	TGCGCCAGCAGCTTAGGGACTAGCACAGATACGCAGTATTTT
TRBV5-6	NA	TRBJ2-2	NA	CASSRGLAANTGELFF	TGTGCCAGCAGCCGGGGGCTAGCAGCCAACACCGGGGAGCTGTTTTTT
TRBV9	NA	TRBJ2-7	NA	CASSVGGTPGHEQYF	TGTGCCAGCAGCGTAGGGGGGACCCCAGGCCACGAGCAGTACTTC
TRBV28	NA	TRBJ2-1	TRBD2	CASRKALTSGPYNEQFF	TGTGCCAGCAGAAAAGCTCTGACTAGCGGTCCCTACAATGAGCAGTTCTTC
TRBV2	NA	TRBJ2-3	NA	CASMGPPGTDTQYF	TGTGCCAGCATGGGCCCCCCTGGCACAGATACGCAGTATTTT
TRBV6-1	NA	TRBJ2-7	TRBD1	CASSRRTGATYEQYF	TGTGCCAGCAGCCGAAGGACAGGGGCGACCTACGAGCAGTACTTC
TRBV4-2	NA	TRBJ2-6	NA	CASSQGHLSGANVLTF	TGTGCCAGCAGCCAAGGACATCTCTCTGGGGCCAACGTCCTGACTTTC
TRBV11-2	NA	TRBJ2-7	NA	CASSLDLHSSYEQYF	TGTGCCAGCAGCTTAGATCTCCACAGCTCCTACGAGCAGTACTTC
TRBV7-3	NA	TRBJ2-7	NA	CASSVGPSSYEQYF	TGTGCCAGCAGTGTAGGCCCGAGCTCCTACGAGCAGTACTTC
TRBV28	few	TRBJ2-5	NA	CASSGQGYQETQYF	TGTGCCAGCAGTGGGCAGGGGTACCAAGAGACCCAGTACTTC
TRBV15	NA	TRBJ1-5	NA	CATSRRHSNQPQHF	TGTGCCACCAGCAGAAGACATAGCAATCAGCCCCAGCATTTT
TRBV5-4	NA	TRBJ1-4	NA	CASSVGGNQGKLFF	TGTGCCAGCAGCGTGGGGGGTAACCAGGGAAAACTGTTTTTT
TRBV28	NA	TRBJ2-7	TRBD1	CASSFDRGLGEQYF	TGTGCCAGCAGTTTCGACAGGGGGCTAGGCGAGCAGTACTTC
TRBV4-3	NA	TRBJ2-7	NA	CASSQQGLDYEQYF	TGCGCCAGCAGCCAACAGGGGTTAGACTACGAGCAGTACTTC
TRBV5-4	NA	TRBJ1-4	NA	CASKDSGEKLFF	TGTGCCAGCAAGGACAGTGGTGAAAAACTGTTTTTT
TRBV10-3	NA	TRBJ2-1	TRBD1	CAISADRATNEQFF	TGTGCCATCAGTGCCGACAGGGCGACGAATGAGCAGTTCTTC
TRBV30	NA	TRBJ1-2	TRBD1	CAWNGNRGNYGYTF	TGTGCCTGGAATGGAAACAGGGGAAACTATGGCTACACCTTC
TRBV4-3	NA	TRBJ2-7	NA	CASSQGRIYEQYF	TGCGCCAGCAGCCAAGGCAGAATCTACGAGCAGTACTTC
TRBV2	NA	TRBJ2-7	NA	CASSFGQPWQYF	TGTGCCAGCAGCTTCGGACAGCCGTGGCAGTACTTC
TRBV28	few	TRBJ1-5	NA	CASSLGAYSNQPQHF	TGTGCCAGCAGTTTAGGCGCGTATAGCAATCAGCCCCAGCATTTT
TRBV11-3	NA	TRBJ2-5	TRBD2	CASSPGTSAIGETQYF	TGTGCCAGCAGCCCCGGGACTAGCGCCATAGGGGAGACCCAGTACTTC
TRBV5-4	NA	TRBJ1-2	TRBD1	CASSQAQGADGYTF	TGTGCCAGCAGCCAGGCACAGGGGGCAGATGGCTACACCTTC
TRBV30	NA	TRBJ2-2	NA	CAWSPKVGIKNTGELFF	TGTGCCTGGAGTCCCAAGGTGGGCATTAAGAACACCGGGGAGCTGTTTTTT
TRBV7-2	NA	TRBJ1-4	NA	CASTLARVENEKLFF	TGTGCCAGCACCTTGGCGCGGGTGGAGAATGAAAAACTGTTTTTT
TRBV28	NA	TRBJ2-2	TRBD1	CASRQGRNTGELFF	TGTGCCAGCCGACAGGGGCGGAACACCGGGGAGCTGTTTTTT
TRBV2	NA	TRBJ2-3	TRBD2	CASNGLAGTSSASTDTQYF	TGTGCCAGTAATGGACTAGCGGGGACCTCCAGTGCTAGCACAGATACGCAGTATTTT
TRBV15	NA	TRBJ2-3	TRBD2	CATSSKREGPGDTQYF	TGTGCCACCAGCAGCAAGCGGGAGGGCCCAGGAGATACGCAGTATTTT
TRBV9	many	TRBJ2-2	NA	CASSVEGPVAGELFF	TGTGCCAGCAGCGTAGAAGGTCCCGTGGCCGGGGAGCTGTTTTTT
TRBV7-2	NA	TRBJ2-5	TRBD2	CASSSGTSRQETQYF	TGTGCCAGCAGTTCCGGGACTAGCAGGCAAGAGACCCAGTACTTC
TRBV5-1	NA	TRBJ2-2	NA	CASSSQGPGELFF	TGCGCCAGCAGCTCTCAGGGGCCCGGGGAGCTGTTTTTT
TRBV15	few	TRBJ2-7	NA	CATSREGGHEQYF	TGTGCCACCAGCAGAGAAGGTGGCCACGAGCAGTACTTC
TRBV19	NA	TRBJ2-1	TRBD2	CASSIDAFPSGILSYNEQFF	TGTGCCAGTAGTATAGATGCTTTCCCTAGCGGAATACTCTCCTACAATGAGCAGTTCTTC
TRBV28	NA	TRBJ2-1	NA	CASSWGGGYNEQFF	TGTGCCAGCAGTTGGGGAGGAGGTTACAATGAGCAGTTCTTC
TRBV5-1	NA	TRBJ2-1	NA	CASSSPGGFIEQFF	TGCGCCAGCAGCTCTCCTGGGGGCTTCATTGAGCAGTTCTTC
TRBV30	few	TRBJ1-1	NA	CAWSVGREGTEAFF	TGTGCCTGGAGTGTAGGCAGGGAAGGTACTGAAGCTTTCTTT
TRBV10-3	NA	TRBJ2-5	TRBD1	CAISDRSERGRETQYF	TGTGCCATCAGTGACAGGAGCGAGAGGGGGCGGGAGACCCAGTACTTC
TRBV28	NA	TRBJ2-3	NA	CASNPTATPSTDTQYF	TGTGCCAGCAACCCGACAGCCACACCTAGCACAGATACGCAGTATTTT
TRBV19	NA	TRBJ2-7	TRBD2	CASSLLSGRAPSEQYF	TGTGCCAGTAGTCTTCTTAGCGGGAGAGCCCCGTCGGAGCAGTACTTC
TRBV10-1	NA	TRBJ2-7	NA	CASNQPTRRVDNYEQYF	TGCGCCAGCAACCAGCCCACCCGGCGCGTCGATAACTACGAGCAGTACTTC
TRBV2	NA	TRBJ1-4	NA	CASSDDSPREKLFF	TGTGCCAGCAGTGACGACAGTCCTAGGGAAAAACTGTTTTTT
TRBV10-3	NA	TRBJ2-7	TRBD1	CATGGTQGVHEQYF	TGTGCCACTGGGGGTACTCAGGGGGTACACGAGCAGTACTTC
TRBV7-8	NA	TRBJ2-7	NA	CASSQDFAGSYEQYF	TGTGCCAGCAGCCAAGATTTTGCAGGGTCCTACGAGCAGTACTTC
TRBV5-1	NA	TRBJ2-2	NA	CASSLGAGTGELFF	TGCGCCAGCAGCTTGGGGGCAGGGACCGGGGAGCTGTTTTTT
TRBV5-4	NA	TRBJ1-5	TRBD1	CASSLGQGGFSNQPQHF	TGTGCCAGCAGCTTGGGACAGGGGGGGTTTAGCAATCAGCCCCAGCATTTT
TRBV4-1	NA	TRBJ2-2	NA	CASSQDLTAIGRPGELFF	TGCGCCAGCAGCCAAGATCTGACAGCCATCGGACGGCCCGGGGAGCTGTTTTTT
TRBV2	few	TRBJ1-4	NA	CASTLNEKLFF	TGTGCCAGCACCCTAAATGAAAAACTGTTTTTT